Shown below are 20 T cell receptor beta chains from a single sample sequenced in a study of T cell responses to AZD1222 COVID-19 vaccine (dated by TCRdb to the early 2020s). The meaning of the sample's time point label: baseline before first vaccination. The library was built by means of the immunoSEQ multiplex PCR assay. TCRdb's version of the immuneACCESS table is confined to in-frame rearrangements and falls short of the full clone set. An unresolved V gene accounts for under half of the shortfall where checked; the remainder is of unknown origin. This sample gives 150,000 to 200,000 clones in total; about nine tenths of them show up just once. 5.5% of the sample lies in the top ten. The material sequenced was peripheral blood, taken on day 0 of AZD1222 vaccination. These receptors were collected from an adult in good health.

CDR3: CASSLAGGLDTEAFF. Here the CDR3 DNA reads TGTGCCAGCAGTTTAGCAGGGGGCTTGGACACTGAAGCTTTCTTT. The rearrangement links TRBV28 to TRBJ1-1, with TRBD1 matching 8 bases. V lost 2 bases, J lost 3 bases, and 5 bases stayed unmatched. The germline V gene encodes CDR1 MDHEN and CDR2 SYDVKM. The CDR3 covers 15 residues.

This clone came up once. The V and J genes are TRBV6-5 and TRBJ2-7, with TRBD2 matching 8 bases. Germline values: CDR1 MNHEY, CDR2 SVGAGI. The V gene end was trimmed by 7 bases and the J gene end by 3 bases; junction bases not matched to a gene: 11. The CDR3 consists of 15 residues. This CDR3 is CASIKGAGEIYEQYF. The CDR3 DNA follows: TGTGCCAGCATTAAGGGAGCGGGAGAAATCTACGAGCAGTACTTC.

V usage is TRBV6-5 and J usage is TRBJ1-3; 8 bases agree with TRBD1. The V gene end was trimmed by 5 bases and the J gene end by 4 bases; junction bases not matched to a gene: 7. The germline V gene has CDR1 MNHEY and CDR2 SVGAGI. The CDR3 contains 15 residues. The CDR3 DNA reads TGTGCCAGCAGTCGGACAGGGATCGCGGGAAACACCATATATTTT. It encodes CASSRTGIAGNTIYF.

The V and J genes are TRBV7-2 and TRBJ1-1, with 7 bases fitting TRBD1. Germline V CDR1 and CDR2: SGHTA, FQGNSA. The CDR3 has 13 residues. V lost 5 bases to trimming and J lost 4 bases; unmatched junction nucleotides: 4. CDR3 residues: CASSEGAGTEAFF. The CDR3 nucleotides are TGTGCCAGCAGCGAGGGGGCGGGCACTGAAGCTTTCTTT.

This clone was counted only a few times. The J gene is TRBJ2-7, the V gene TRBV11-2; D ambiguous. Germline CDR1 reads SGHAT; CDR2 reads FQNNGV. Trimming took 4 bases from V and 6 from J, leaving 16 bases between them. The CDR3 contains 14 residues. The CDR3 sequence: CASSSLSRWGEQYF. CDR3 bases: TGTGCCAGCAGCTCCCTCTCGCGTTGGGGCGAGCAGTACTTC.

The V call is TRBV29-1, the J call TRBJ1-1; D gene unclear. Trimming shortened V by 6 bases and J by 0 bases, and 14 bases separated the two germline ends. The germline CDR1 and CDR2 sequences are SQVTM and ANQGSEA. The CDR3 is 14 residues long. The CDR3 DNA reads TGCAGCGTGGCCACCGGTGGAGTGAACACTGAAGCTTTCTTT. Encoded protein: CSVATGGVNTEAFF. Full variable domain (rest looked up from reference TRBV29-1 and TRBJ1-1): SAVISQKPSRDICQRGTSLTIQCQVDSQVTMMFWYRQQPGQSLTLIATANQGSEATYESGFVIDKFPISRPNLTFSTLTVSNMSPEDSSIYLCSVATGGVNTEAFFGQGTRLTVV.

V is TRBV30 and J is TRBJ1-4, with 9 nucleotides matching TRBD1. The germline V gene has CDR1 GTSNPN and CDR2 SVGIG (reference sequence). CDR3 length: 17 residues. The junction had 8 bases not matched to a gene; V was cut back by 3 bases and J by 0 bases. The CDR3 sequence is CAWSDGTGPTTNEKLFF. In nucleotides, the CDR3 is TGTGCCTGGAGCGACGGGACAGGGCCTACAACTAATGAAAAACTGTTTTTT. Combining the CDR3 with reference TRBV30 and TRBJ1-4 gives the whole variable domain SQTIHQWPATLVQPVGSPLSLECTVEGTSNPNLYWYRQAAGRGLQLLFYSVGIGQISSEVPQNLSASRPQDRQFILSSKKLLLSDSGFYLCAWSDGTGPTTNEKLFFGSGTQLSVL.

The V and J genes are TRBV18 and TRBJ1-1, with D possibly TRBD1 on 5 matching bases. Per the germline V gene, CDR1 is KGHSH and CDR2 is LQKENI. Trimming removed 0 bases from V and 0 bases from J, with 8 bases in between. The CDR3 runs 15 residues. DNA of the CDR3: TGTGCCAGCTCACCACCGCAGGGTTTGAACACTGAAGCTTTCTTT. Translating gives CASSPPQGLNTEAFF.

The chain links TRBV18 to TRBJ1-1; D gene uncertain. Germline V gives CDR1 KGHSH, CDR2 LQKENI. This CDR3 region has 17 residues. Trimming cost V 0 bases and J 4 bases, with 18 bases left between them. CDR3 DNA: TGTGCCAGCTCACCACCCGTGACGAGGGTCTGGGTCACTGAAGCTTTCTTT. Translated, it gives CASSPPVTRVWVTEAFF.

V usage is TRBV28 and J usage is TRBJ1-5; tentatively, D is TRBD1 (6 bases). Trimming took 8 bases from V and 7 from J, leaving 15 bases between them. The CDR3 length is 13 residues. CDR1 MDHEN and CDR2 SYDVKM come from the germline V gene. CDR3 in amino acids: CASHRGGEQPQHF. DNA for the CDR3: TGTGCCAGCCACCGGGGGGGCGAGCAGCCCCAGCATTTT.

J is TRBJ1-4 and V is TRBV28; D might be TRBD1 (6 bases). Trimming pared 1 base from V and 7 bases from J, leaving 13 bases between. CDR3 length: 15 amino acids. The V gene's germline CDR1 is MDHEN and CDR2 SYDVKM. CDR3 DNA: TGTGCCAGCAGTTTATACGCAGGGGACTTTGAAAAACTGTTTTTT. Translation: CASSLYAGDFEKLFF.

J is TRBJ1-5 and V is TRBV7-9; a weak D match, TRBD1 (5 bases). The V end lost 1 base, the J end lost 6 bases, and 19 bases lay between the germline ends. There are 17 residues in the CDR3. Germline CDR1 SEHNR, CDR2 FQNEAQ (reference sequence). The CDR3 bases are TGTGCCAGCAGCTTAGAGGTCGGTCTGGGAGGGACTCAGCCCCAGCATTTT. Its protein product is CASSLEVGLGGTQPQHF.

The chain joins TRBV11-1 to TRBJ2-7; no clear D gene. The CDR3 is 13 amino acids. The V end was cut by 0 bases, the J end by 3 bases, with 6 bases between. CDR1 and CDR2 from the germline V gene are SGHAT and FQDESV (reference sequence). CDR3 sequence: CASSLAEFYEQYF. CDR3 nucleotide sequence: TGTGCCAGCAGCTTAGCGGAATTCTACGAGCAGTACTTC.

The chain couples TRBV7-2 to TRBJ1-6; the D is unclear. Germline assignment: CDR1 SGHTA and CDR2 FQGNSA. There are 15 residues in the CDR3. V shed 5 bases and J shed 7 bases, with 15 bases lying between them. CDR3 in amino acids: CASSPQRTGNSPLHF. The DNA for the CDR3 is TGTGCCAGCAGCCCCCAACGGACGGGGAATTCACCCCTCCACTTT.

The CDR3 spells CASSTREQGESYGYTF. The CDR3 bases are TGTGCCAGCAGCACAAGAGAGCAGGGGGAGAGCTATGGCTACACCTTC. The rearrangement links TRBV21-1 to TRBJ1-2; the table gives TRBD1 as D, unverified against the DNA. TRBV21-1 has pseudogene status. CDR3 length: 16 residues.

In this sample, this clone turned up once. V is TRBV19 and J is TRBJ2-3, with TRBD2 identical over 11 bases. The germline gives CDR1 LNHDA, CDR2 SQIVND (reference sequence). The CDR3 loop spans 16 amino acids. V shed 7 bases, J shed 1 base, and the junction held 7 bases outside the gene matches. The CDR3 is CASTRLAGSGTDTQYF. The DNA for the CDR3 is TGTGCCAGTACCCGACTAGCGGGATCGGGCACAGATACGCAGTATTTT.

The V call is TRBV5-4, the J call TRBJ2-3; no firm D call. Germline V gives CDR1 SGHNT, CDR2 YYREEE (reference sequence). There are 17 residues in the CDR3. Between the trimmed V and J ends, which lost 2 bases and 0 bases, there was a span of 16 bases. The DNA for the CDR3 is TGTGCCAGCAGCTTCCGCGTGGGTGGAGCTAGCACAGATACGCAGTATTTT. It is translated as CASSFRVGGASTDTQYF.

The chain employs TRBV18 and TRBJ1-6; D might be TRBD1 (5 bases). CDR3 length: 13 amino acids. V was clipped by 6 bases and J by 7 bases, with 10 bases between them. The germline CDR1 and CDR2 sequences are KGHSH and LQKENI. The CDR3 loop is CASSETANSPLHF. CDR3 sequence (DNA): TGTGCCAGCTCGGAGACAGCAAATTCACCCCTCCACTTT.

The rearrangement links TRBV9 to TRBJ1-6; perhaps TRBD1 as D (5 bases). Germline V gives CDR1 SGDLS, CDR2 YYNGEE. This CDR3 has 15 residues. The V and J ends lost 0 bases and 7 bases respectively, with 11 bases between them. The CDR3 loop reads CASSVGGTSNSPLHF. CDR3 nucleotides: TGTGCCAGCAGCGTAGGAGGGACTAGCAATTCACCCCTCCACTTT.

The V and J genes are TRBV5-1 and TRBJ2-1; D possibly uses TRBD1 or TRBD2 (5 bases each). This CDR3 has 14 amino acids. Germline V lookup: CDR1 SGHRS, CDR2 YFSETQ. V was shortened by 4 bases and J by 8 bases, with 16 bases between the two germline ends. CDR3 sequence reads: CASSRQTRGDEQFF. The CDR3 DNA reads as TGCGCCAGCAGCCGGCAAACGAGAGGGGATGAGCAGTTCTTC.